The source of this T cell receptor beta chain is a study of T cell responses to AZD1222 COVID-19 vaccine. Study-level points and caveats: Most donors were white British, females outnumbered males, and clonal diversity was possibly underestimated. Seropositive status at baseline applied to only six AZD1222 recipients. Among vaccine-associated CD4 TCRs, coverage spanned spike, with dominance at 160-218 and 743-854.

Details on this clone: Its cognate antigen is unknown.

This CDR3 is built from 17 residues. CDR1 and CDR2 (germline): MNHNY, SVGAGI (reference sequence). Trimming took 5 bases from V and 1 from J; bases not matched to a gene: 12. The table came from immunoSEQ multiplex PCR; TCRdb's copy has only in-frame clones and leaves some out. The table includes 140,000 to 150,000 clones, 90% to 95% detected once. The J gene is TRBJ1-1, the V gene TRBV6-6; TRBD1 agrees at 8 bases. The sequence came from an adult who had recovered from COVID-19. Source: peripheral blood, taken after recovery from COVID-19. The CDR3 DNA is TGTGCCAGCAGTCCACTACTTGCCGGGACAGGGAACACTGAAGCTTTCTTT. Amino acid sequence: CASSPLLAGTGNTEAFF.